Each of the 17 T cell receptor beta chains below was sequenced from the same sample in a study of blood T cell repertoires in COVID-19 (dated by TCRdb to 2018 to 2021). The library relied on the immunoSEQ multiplex PCR assay. As stored in TCRdb, this immuneACCESS dataset retains in-frame rearrangements with V and J assigned. A fraction of the clones does not appear; measured against another copy, unresolved V genes explain less than half of the discrepancy, and the remainder lacks a known reason. This sample lists a few hundred thousand clones; roughly 88% were detected once. The ten largest clones represent over 0.55% of the sample. The sample consisted of peripheral blood. These receptors came from a human donor in a cohort sampled during active COVID-19.

This sequence joins TRBV2 and TRBJ2-4; D perhaps matches TRBD1 (6 bases). Trimming left V 7 bases short and J 1 base short, with 14 bases between. Germline CDR1 and CDR2: SNHLY and FYNNEI. This CDR3 is 15 amino acids long. CDR3 residues: CASIFQGLAKNIQYF. Here the CDR3 DNA reads TGTGCCAGCATTTTCCAGGGGCTCGCCAAAAACATTCAGTACTTC.

The rearrangement joins TRBV3-1 (or the pseudogene TRBV3-2) to TRBJ1-6; 7 bases map to TRBD1. Per germline, CDR1 LGHDT and CDR2 YNNKEL (reference sequence). The CDR3 is 18 residues long. With V trimmed by 2 bases and J by 0 bases, 7 bases remained unmatched. CDR3 region: CASSQRRGRSSYNSPLHF. In DNA form, the CDR3 reads TGTGCCAGCAGCCAACGTAGGGGGCGAAGCTCCTATAATTCACCCCTCCACTTT.

The CDR3 DNA sequence: TGTGCCAGCAGTGACCCGGGACTAGCGGGAGGAACAGATACGCAGTATTTT. This gives the protein CASSDPGLAGGTDTQYF. The chain joins TRBV25-1 to TRBJ2-3, with 15 bases that match TRBD2. Trimming removed 3 bases from V and 3 bases from J; junction bases left unmatched: 4. Germline V gives CDR1 MGHDK, CDR2 SYGVNS. There are 17 residues in the CDR3.

The V gene is TRBV18, the J gene TRBJ1-5, with 10 positions matching TRBD1. The CDR3 is made up of 14 amino acids. CDR1 and CDR2 (germline): KGHSH, LQKENI. J lost 4 bases, V lost 6 bases, and 3 bases had no gene match. The CDR3 sequence is CASSPGQGNQPQHF. CDR3 DNA sequence: TGTGCCAGCTCGCCGGGACAGGGGAATCAGCCCCAGCATTTT.

The V and J genes are TRBV4-3 and TRBJ1-4, with D perhaps matching TRBD1 (6 bases). Trimming left V 0 bases short and J 7 bases short, with 15 bases between. This CDR3 has 16 amino acids. Looked up from germline, CDR1 is LGHNA and CDR2 is YSLEER. CDR3 residues: CASSQDLGARGEKLFF. CDR3 bases: TGCGCCAGCAGCCAAGATTTGGGGGCCCGGGGTGAAAAACTGTTTTTT.

The chain combines TRBV19 with TRBJ1-1, with D tentatively TRBD1 (6 bases). The CDR3 extends over 14 amino acids. Per the germline V gene, CDR1 is LNHDA and CDR2 is SQIVND (reference sequence). V dropped 4 bases and J dropped 1 base, with 10 bases sitting between them. CDR3 residues: CASSTRTENTEAFF. CDR3 coding DNA: TGTGCCAGTAGTACCCGGACAGAGAACACTGAAGCTTTCTTT.

The V and J genes are TRBV10-2 and TRBJ1-2; 7 nucleotides line up with TRBD1. The length of the CDR3 is 16 residues. CDR1 and CDR2 from the germline V gene are WSHSY and SAAADI. V shed 4 bases and J 4 bases; nucleotides not matched to a gene: 12. The CDR3 loop is CASSVSDRAAFYGYTF. CDR3 coding DNA: TGCGCCAGCAGTGTGTCAGACAGGGCCGCTTTCTATGGCTACACCTTC.

The chain carries TRBV5-6 and TRBJ2-7, with 9 positions matching TRBD1. The germline V gene has CDR1 SGHDT and CDR2 YYEEEE. The CDR3 covers 14 residues. J was trimmed by 6 bases and V by 3 bases; bases with no gene match: 7. CDR3 bases: TGTGCCAGCAGCTCGACCGGGACAGGGAGCGAGCAGTACTTC. Amino acid sequence: CASSSTGTGSEQYF.

J is TRBJ2-7 and V is TRBV6-2 or TRBV6-3; perhaps TRBD1 as D (6 bases). This CDR3 has 13 amino acids. Germline V lookup: CDR1 MNHEY, CDR2 SVGEGT. Trimming pared 6 bases from V and 4 bases from J, leaving 13 bases between. The chain's CDR3 is CASSPYRVYEQYF. The CDR3 region has the DNA TGTGCCAGCAGCCCTTACAGGGTGTACGAGCAGTACTTC.

This clone was detected a few times. This CDR3 is CASSTIGDRVANVLTF. CDR3 sequence (DNA): TGTGCCAGCAGCACGATCGGAGACAGGGTAGCCAACGTCCTGACTTTC. V is TRBV7-3 and J is TRBJ2-6; 7 nucleotides line up with TRBD1. This CDR3 is 16 amino acids long. The germline V gene encodes CDR1 SGHTA and CDR2 FQGTGA. The junction had 11 bases not matched to a gene; V was cut back by 5 bases and J by 7 bases.

This clone was detected a few times. V is TRBV4-3 and J is TRBJ1-2; D unresolved. The CDR3 contains 15 residues. The germline V and J ends were trimmed by 4 bases and 4 bases, with 16 bases remaining between them. Germline CDR1 LGHNA, CDR2 YSLEER. CDR3 sequence (DNA): TGCGCCAGCAGCCCTTCCCACCGGGTAGGCTATGGCTACACCTTC. Its translation: CASSPSHRVGYGYTF.

This sequence joins TRBV9 and TRBJ2-3, with 10 positions matching TRBD2. Germline assignment: CDR1 SGDLS and CDR2 YYNGEE. This CDR3 is 16 amino acids long. Germline trimming cut 0 bases from V and 1 base from J; bases unmatched to any gene: 2. In DNA, the CDR3 is TGTGCCAGCAGCGTAGGAGGGACTAGCGGCACAGATACGCAGTATTTT. Translation gives CASSVGGTSGTDTQYF.

The rearrangement joins TRBV6-5 to TRBJ2-7; a weak D match, TRBD1 (5 bases). CDR3 length equals 13 residues. Per germline, CDR1 MNHEY and CDR2 SVGAGI. V lost 7 bases and J lost 3, with 13 bases in between. The CDR3 reads CASTRDRGYEQYF. In DNA, the CDR3 is TGTGCCAGCACTAGAGACAGAGGCTACGAGCAGTACTTC.

The chain employs TRBV21-1 and TRBJ2-7; the table's D gene call, TRBD1, was not cross checked with the DNA. TRBV21-1 is termed a pseudogene. The CDR3 contains 13 residues. The CDR3 loop is CASTQQVCHEQYF. CDR3 in DNA: TGTGCCAGCACCCAACAGGTTTGCCACGAGCAGTACTTC.

This chain links TRBV7-2 with TRBJ1-5; TRBD1 matches at 8 bases. J gave up 1 base and V 4 bases, and 6 bases lay outside the gene matches. CDR1 SGHTA and CDR2 FQGNSA come from the germline V gene. The CDR3 is 16 residues long. CDR3 in amino acids: CASSSGGGLSNQPQHF. CDR3 DNA: TGTGCCAGCAGCTCAGGGGGCGGTTTGAGCAATCAGCCCCAGCATTTT. Using reference TRBV7-2 and TRBJ1-5 for the parts outside the CDR3, the full variable domain is GAGVSQSPSNKVTEKGKDVELRCDPISGHTALYWYRQSLGQGLEFLIYFQGNSAPDKSGLPSDRFSAERTGGSVSTLTIQRTQQEDSAVYLCASSSGGGLSNQPQHFGDGTRLSIL.

The rearrangement uses TRBV7-7 and TRBJ2-7; 7 bases align to TRBD1. The CDR3 has 14 residues. Germline V CDR1 and CDR2: SSHAT, FNYEAQ (reference sequence). CDR3 amino acids: CASSHGGAGGPQVV. In nucleotides, the CDR3 is TGTGCCAGCAGCCACGGCGGCGCAGGGGGTCCCCAAGTAGTC.

This chain connects TRBV10-3 to TRBJ2-7; 12 nucleotides agree with TRBD2. The CDR3 extends over 17 amino acids. Germline values: CDR1 ENHRY, CDR2 SYGVKD. Trimming cost V 5 bases and J 3 bases; bases outside gene matches: 11. CDR3 coding DNA: TGTGCCATCAGTCCCACCAGACTAGCGGGAGAGAGCTACGAGCAGTACTTC. Its translation is CAISPTRLAGESYEQYF.